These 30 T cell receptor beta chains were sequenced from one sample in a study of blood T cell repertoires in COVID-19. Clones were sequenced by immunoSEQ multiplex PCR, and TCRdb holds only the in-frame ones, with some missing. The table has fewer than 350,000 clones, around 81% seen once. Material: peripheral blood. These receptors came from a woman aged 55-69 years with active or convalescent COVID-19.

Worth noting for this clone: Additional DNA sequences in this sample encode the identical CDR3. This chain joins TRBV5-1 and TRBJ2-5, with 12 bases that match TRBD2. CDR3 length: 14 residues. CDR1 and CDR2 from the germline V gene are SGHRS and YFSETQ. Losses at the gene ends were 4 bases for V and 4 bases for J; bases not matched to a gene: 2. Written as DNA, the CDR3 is TGCGCCAGCAGCCTAGCGGGGGGGCGAGAGACCCAGTACTTC. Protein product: CASSLAGGRETQYF.

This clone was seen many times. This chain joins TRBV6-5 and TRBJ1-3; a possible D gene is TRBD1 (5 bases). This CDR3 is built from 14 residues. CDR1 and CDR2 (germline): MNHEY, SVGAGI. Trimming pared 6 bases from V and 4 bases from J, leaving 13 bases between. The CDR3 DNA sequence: TGTGCCAGCAGAATCGACAGAAACGGAAACACCATATATTTT. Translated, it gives CASRIDRNGNTIYF.

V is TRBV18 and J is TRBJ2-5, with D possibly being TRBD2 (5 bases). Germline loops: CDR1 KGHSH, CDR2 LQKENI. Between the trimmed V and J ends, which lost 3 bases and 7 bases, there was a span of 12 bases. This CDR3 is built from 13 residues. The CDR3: CASSPTVGVTQYF. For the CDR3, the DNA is TGTGCCAGCTCACCCACGGTGGGAGTGACCCAGTACTTC. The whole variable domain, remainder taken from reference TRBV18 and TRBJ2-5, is NAGVMQNPRHLVRRRGQEARLRCSPMKGHSHVYWYRQLPEEGLKFMVYLQKENIIDESGMPKERFSAEFPKEGPSILRIQQVVRGDSAAYFCASSPTVGVTQYFGPGTRLLVL.

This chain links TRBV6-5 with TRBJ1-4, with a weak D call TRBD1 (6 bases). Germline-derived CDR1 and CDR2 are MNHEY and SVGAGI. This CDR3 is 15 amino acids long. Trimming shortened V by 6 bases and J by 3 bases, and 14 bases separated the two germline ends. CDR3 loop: CASRLTQGSNEKLFF. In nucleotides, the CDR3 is TGTGCCAGCAGGCTAACACAGGGTTCTAATGAAAAACTGTTTTTT.

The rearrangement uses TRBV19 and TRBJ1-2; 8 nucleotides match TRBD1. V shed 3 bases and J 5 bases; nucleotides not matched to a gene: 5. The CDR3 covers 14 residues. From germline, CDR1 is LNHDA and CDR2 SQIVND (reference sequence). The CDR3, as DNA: TGTGCCAGTAGTATCCAGGGGGCAGGTTATGGCTACACCTTC. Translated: CASSIQGAGYGYTF.

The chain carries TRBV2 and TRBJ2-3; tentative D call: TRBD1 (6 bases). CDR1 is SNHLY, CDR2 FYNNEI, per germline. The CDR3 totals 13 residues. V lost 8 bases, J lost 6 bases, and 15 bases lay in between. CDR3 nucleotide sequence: TGTGCCAGCCAGGGGTCATCAAGGGATACGCAGTATTTT. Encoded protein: CASQGSSRDTQYF.

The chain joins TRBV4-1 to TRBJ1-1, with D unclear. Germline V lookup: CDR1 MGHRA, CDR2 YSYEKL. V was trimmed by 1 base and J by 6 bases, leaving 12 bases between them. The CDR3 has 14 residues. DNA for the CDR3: TGCGCCAGCAGCCAAGGCATTTTACTGTCTGAAGCTTTCTTT. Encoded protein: CASSQGILLSEAFF.

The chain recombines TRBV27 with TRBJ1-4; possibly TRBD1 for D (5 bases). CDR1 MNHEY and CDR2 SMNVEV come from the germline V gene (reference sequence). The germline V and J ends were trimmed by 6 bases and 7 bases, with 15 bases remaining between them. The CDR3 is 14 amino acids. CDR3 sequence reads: CASRKGLSGEKLFF. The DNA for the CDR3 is TGTGCCAGCAGAAAGGGACTATCGGGTGAAAAACTGTTTTTT.

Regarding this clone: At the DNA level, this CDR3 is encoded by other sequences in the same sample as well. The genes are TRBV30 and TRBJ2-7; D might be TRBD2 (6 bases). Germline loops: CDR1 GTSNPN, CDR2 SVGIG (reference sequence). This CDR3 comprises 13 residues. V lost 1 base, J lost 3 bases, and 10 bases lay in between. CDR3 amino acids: CAWSAGTYYEQYF. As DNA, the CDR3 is TGTGCCTGGAGTGCCGGGACTTACTACGAGCAGTACTTC.

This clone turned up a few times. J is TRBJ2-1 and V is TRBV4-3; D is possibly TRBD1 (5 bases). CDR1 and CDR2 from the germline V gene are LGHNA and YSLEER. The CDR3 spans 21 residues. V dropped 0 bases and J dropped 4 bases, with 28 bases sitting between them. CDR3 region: CASSQDRTQARRTPLYNEQFF. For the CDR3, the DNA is TGCGCCAGCAGCCAAGATCGGACACAGGCCCGACGGACACCTCTTTACAATGAGCAGTTCTTC.

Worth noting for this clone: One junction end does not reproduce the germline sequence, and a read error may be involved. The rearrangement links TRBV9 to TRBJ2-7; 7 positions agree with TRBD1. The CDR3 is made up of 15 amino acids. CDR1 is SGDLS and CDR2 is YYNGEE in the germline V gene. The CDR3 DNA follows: TGTGCCAGCAGCACGGGACAGAACGGGGCTTCGCTTCGGGTCTTC. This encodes CASSTGQNGASLRVF.

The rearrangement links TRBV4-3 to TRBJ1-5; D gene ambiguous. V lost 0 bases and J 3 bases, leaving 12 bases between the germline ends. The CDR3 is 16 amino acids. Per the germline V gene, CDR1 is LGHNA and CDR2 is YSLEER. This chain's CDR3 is CASSQEMGRSNQPQHF. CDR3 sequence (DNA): TGCGCCAGCAGCCAAGAAATGGGCCGTTCCAATCAGCCCCAGCATTTT.

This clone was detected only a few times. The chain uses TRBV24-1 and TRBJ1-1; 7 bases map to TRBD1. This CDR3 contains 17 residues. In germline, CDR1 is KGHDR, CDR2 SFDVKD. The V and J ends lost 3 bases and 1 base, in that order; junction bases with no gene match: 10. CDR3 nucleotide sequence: TGTGCCACCAGTGATCGTCAGTCCCGGGACAGGAACACTGAAGCTTTCTTT. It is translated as CATSDRQSRDRNTEAFF.

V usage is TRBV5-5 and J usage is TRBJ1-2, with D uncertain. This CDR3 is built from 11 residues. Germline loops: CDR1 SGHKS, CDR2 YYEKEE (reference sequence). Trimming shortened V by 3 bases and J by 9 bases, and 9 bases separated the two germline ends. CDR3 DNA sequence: TGTGCCAGCAGCTGGCCGGGGAGCTACACCTTC. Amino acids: CASSWPGSYTF.

In DNA, the CDR3 is TGTGCCAGCAGCTTGGGACAGGGGAGGACTGGAAACACCATATATTTT. Protein sequence: CASSLGQGRTGNTIYF. The genes are TRBV7-8 and TRBJ1-3; 10 bases line up with TRBD1. V was clipped by 3 bases and J by 2 bases; unmatched bases: 4. CDR3 length: 16 residues. Germline values: CDR1 SGHVS, CDR2 FQNEAQ.

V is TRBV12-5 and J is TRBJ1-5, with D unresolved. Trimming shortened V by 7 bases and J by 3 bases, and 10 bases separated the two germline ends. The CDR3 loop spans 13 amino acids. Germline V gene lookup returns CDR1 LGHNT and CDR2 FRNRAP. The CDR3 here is CASVLSLNQPQHF. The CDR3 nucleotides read TGTGCTAGTGTCCTCTCCCTCAATCAGCCCCAGCATTTT.

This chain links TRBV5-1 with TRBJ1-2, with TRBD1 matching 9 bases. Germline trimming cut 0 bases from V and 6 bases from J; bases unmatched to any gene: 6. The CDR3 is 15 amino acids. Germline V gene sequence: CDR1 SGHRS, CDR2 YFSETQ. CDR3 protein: CASSLAQGTGNGYTF. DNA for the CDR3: TGCGCCAGCAGCTTGGCCCAGGGGACAGGGAATGGCTACACCTTC.

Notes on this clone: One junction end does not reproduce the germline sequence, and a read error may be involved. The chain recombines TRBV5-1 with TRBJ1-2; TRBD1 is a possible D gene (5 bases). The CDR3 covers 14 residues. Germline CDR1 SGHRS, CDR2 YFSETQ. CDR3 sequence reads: CASSLGRNPSGYTF. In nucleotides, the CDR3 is TGCGCCAGCAGTTTGGGGCGGAACCCCAGTGGCTACACCTTC.

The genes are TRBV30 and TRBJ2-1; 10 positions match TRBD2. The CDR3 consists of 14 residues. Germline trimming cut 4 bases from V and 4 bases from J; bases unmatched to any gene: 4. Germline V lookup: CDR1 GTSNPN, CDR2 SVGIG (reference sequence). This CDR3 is CAWTRTSGYNEQFF. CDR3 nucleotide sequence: TGTGCCTGGACAAGGACTAGCGGTTACAATGAGCAGTTCTTC.

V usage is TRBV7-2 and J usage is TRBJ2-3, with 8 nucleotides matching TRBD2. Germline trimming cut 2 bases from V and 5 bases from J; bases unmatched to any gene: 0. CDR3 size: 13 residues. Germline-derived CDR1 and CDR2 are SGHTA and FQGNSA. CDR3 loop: CASSLRGGDTQYF. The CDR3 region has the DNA TGTGCCAGCAGCTTACGGGGGGGAGATACGCAGTATTTT.

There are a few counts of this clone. CDR3 protein: CASSSHGIRGDSNQPQHF. DNA of the CDR3: TGTGCCAGCAGCTCCCACGGAATCAGGGGCGATAGCAATCAGCCCCAGCATTTT. J is TRBJ1-5 and V is TRBV11-2; TRBD1 is a possible D gene (6 bases). The CDR3 has 18 amino acids. Germline V gene data show CDR1 as SGHAT and CDR2 as FQNNGV. Trimming stripped 4 bases from V and 0 bases from J, with 19 bases between.

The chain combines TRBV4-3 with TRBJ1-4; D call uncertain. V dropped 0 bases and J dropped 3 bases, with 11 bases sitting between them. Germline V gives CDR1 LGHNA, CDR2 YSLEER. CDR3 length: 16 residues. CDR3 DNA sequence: TGCGCCAGCAGCCAAGATCGGAGGGCCTCTAATGAAAAACTGTTTTTT. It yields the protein CASSQDRRASNEKLFF.

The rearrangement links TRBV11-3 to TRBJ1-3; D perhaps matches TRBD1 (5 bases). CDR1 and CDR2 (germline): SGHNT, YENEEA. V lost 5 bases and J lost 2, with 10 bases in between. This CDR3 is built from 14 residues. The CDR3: CASSPGDPGNTIYF. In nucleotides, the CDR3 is TGTGCCAGCAGCCCGGGGGATCCTGGAAACACCATATATTTT. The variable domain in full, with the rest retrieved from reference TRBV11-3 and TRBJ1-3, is EAGVVQSPRYKIIEKKQPVAFWCNPISGHNTLYWYLQNLGQGPELLIRYENEEAVDDSQLPKDRFSAERLKGVDSTLKIQPAELGDSAVYLCASSPGDPGNTIYFGEGSWLTVV.

The CDR3 protein is CASSLRWDRSDYGYTF. In nucleotides, the CDR3 is TGTGCCAGCAGCTTAAGATGGGACAGGTCAGACTATGGCTACACCTTC. This chain joins TRBV7-8 and TRBJ1-2; 8 bases agree with TRBD1. V trimming: 2 bases; J trimming: 3 bases; junction bases outside the gene matches: 8. The CDR3 loop spans 16 amino acids. CDR1 and CDR2 (germline): SGHVS, FQNEAQ.

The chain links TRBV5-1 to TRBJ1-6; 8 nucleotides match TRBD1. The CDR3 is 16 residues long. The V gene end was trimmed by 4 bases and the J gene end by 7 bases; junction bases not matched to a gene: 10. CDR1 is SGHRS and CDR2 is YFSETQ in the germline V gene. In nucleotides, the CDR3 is TGCGCCAGCAGCCCGGCCCGGACAGGGTTCAATTCACCCCTCCACTTT. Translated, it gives CASSPARTGFNSPLHF.

CDR3 in amino acids: CASSVITYNEQFF. The DNA of the CDR3 is TGTGCCAGCAGTGTTATTACCTACAATGAGCAGTTCTTC. The chain is built from TRBV2 and TRBJ2-1; no reliable D call. The CDR3 covers 13 residues. Germline V gives CDR1 SNHLY, CDR2 FYNNEI. The V end lost 4 bases, the J end lost 2 bases, and 6 bases lay between the germline ends.

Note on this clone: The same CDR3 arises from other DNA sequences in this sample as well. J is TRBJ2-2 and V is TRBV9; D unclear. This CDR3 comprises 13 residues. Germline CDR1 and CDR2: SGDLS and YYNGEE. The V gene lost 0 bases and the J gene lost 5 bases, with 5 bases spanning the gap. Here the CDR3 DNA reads TGTGCCAGCAGCGTAGTCTTAACCGGGGAGCTGTTTTTT. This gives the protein CASSVVLTGELFF.

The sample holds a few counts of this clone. The CDR3 nucleotides read TGTGCCAGCAGAGGGGCGAACTATGGCTACACCTTC. This sequence encodes CASRGANYGYTF. The chain carries TRBV28 and TRBJ1-2, with D possibly being TRBD1 (5 bases). Germline loops: CDR1 MDHEN, CDR2 SYDVKM. Trimming stripped 6 bases from V and 2 bases from J, with 7 bases between. The CDR3 loop spans 12 amino acids.

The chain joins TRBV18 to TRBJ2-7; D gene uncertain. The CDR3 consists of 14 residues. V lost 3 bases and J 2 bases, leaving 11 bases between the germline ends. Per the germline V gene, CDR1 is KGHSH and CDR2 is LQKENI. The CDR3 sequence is CASSPRHDTYEQYF. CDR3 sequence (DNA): TGTGCCAGCTCACCCCGACATGATACCTACGAGCAGTACTTC.

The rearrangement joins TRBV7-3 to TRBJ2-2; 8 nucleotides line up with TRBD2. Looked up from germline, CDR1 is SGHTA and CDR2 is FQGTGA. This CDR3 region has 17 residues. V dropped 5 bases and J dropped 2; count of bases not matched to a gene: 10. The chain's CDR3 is CASSAPTGGTNTGELFF. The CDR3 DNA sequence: TGTGCCAGCAGCGCACCGACGGGGGGGACTAACACCGGGGAGCTGTTTTTT.